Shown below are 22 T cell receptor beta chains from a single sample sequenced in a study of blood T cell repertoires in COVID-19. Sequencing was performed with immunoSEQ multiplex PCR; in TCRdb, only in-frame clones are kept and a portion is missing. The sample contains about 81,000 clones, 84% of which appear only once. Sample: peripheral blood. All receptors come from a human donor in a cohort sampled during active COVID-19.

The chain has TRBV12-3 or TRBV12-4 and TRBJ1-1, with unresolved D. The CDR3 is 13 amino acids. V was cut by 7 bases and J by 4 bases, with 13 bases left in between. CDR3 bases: TGTGCCAGCAAGAGGGTGGAGGCCACTGAAGCTTTCTTT. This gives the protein CASKRVEATEAFF.

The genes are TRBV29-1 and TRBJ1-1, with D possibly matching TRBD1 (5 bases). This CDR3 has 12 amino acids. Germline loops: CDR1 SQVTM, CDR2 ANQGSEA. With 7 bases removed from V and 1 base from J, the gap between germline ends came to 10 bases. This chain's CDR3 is CSARQGNTEAFF. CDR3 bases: TGCAGCGCCCGCCAGGGGAACACTGAAGCTTTCTTT.

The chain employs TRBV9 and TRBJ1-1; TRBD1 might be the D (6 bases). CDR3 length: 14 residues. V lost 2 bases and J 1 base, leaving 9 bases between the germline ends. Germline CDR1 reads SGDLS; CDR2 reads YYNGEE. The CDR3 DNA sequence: TGTGCCAGCAGCGTTGGGGGCAGGAACACTGAAGCTTTCTTT. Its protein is CASSVGGRNTEAFF.

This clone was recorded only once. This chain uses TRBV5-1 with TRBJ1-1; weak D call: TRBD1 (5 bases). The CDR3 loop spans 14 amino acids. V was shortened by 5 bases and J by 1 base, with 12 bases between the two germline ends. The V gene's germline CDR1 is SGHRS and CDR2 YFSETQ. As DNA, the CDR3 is TGCGCCAGCAGAACGGGGGACGAGAACACTGAAGCTTTCTTT. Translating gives CASRTGDENTEAFF. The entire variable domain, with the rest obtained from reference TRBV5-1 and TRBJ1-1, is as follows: KAGVTQTPRYLIKTRGQQVTLSCSPISGHRSVSWYQQTPGQGLQFLFEYFSETQRNKGNFPGRFSGRQFSNSRSEMNVSTLELGDSALYLCASRTGDENTEAFFGQGTRLTVV.

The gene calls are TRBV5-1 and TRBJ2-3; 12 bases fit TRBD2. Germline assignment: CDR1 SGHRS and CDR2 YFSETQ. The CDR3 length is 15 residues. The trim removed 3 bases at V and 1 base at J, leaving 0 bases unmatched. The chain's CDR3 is CASSWTSGGTDTQYF. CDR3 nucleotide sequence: TGCGCCAGCAGCTGGACTAGCGGGGGCACAGATACGCAGTATTTT.

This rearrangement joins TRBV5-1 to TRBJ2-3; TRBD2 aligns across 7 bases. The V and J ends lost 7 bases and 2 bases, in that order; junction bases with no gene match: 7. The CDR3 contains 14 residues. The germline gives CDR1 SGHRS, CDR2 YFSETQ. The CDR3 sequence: CASGAGSYTDTQYF. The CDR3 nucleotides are TGCGCCAGCGGAGCGGGATCCTACACAGATACGCAGTATTTT.

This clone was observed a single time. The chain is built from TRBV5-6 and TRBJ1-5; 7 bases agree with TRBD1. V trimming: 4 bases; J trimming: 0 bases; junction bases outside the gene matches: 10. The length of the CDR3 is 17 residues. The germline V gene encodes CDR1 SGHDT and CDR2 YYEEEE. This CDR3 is CASSQAGTVYSNQPQHF. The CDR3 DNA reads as TGTGCCAGCAGCCAGGCCGGGACAGTGTATAGCAATCAGCCCCAGCATTTT.

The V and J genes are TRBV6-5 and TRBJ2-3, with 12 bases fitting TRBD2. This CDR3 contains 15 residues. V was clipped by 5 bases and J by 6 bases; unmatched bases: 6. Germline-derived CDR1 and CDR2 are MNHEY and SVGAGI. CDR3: CASSPASGGADTQYF. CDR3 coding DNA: TGTGCCAGCAGTCCCGCTAGCGGGGGGGCCGATACGCAGTATTTT.

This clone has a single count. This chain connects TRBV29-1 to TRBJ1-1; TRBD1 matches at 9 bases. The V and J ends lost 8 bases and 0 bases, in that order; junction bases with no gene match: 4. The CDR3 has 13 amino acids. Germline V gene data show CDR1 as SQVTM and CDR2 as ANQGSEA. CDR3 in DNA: TGCAGCATGGGACAGGGATTGAACACTGAAGCTTTCTTT. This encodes CSMGQGLNTEAFF.

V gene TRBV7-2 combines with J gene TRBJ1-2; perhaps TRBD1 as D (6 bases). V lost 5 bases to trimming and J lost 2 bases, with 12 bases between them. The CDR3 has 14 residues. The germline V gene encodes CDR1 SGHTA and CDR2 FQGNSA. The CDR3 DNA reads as TGTGCCAGCAGCCCGAGGGGGGGGAACTATGGCTACACCTTC. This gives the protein CASSPRGGNYGYTF.

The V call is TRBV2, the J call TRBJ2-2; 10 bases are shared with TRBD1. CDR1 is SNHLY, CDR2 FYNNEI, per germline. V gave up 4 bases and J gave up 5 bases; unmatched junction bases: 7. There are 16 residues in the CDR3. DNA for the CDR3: TGTGCCAGCAGTGCTGACAGGGGGCCTGGTACCGGGGAGCTGTTTTTT. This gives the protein CASSADRGPGTGELFF. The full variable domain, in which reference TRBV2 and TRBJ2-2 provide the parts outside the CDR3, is EPEVTQTPSHQVTQMGQEVILRCVPISNHLYFYWYRQILGQKVEFLVSFYNNEISEKSEIFDDQFSVERPDGSNFTLKIRSTKLEDSAMYFCASSADRGPGTGELFFGEGSRLTVL.

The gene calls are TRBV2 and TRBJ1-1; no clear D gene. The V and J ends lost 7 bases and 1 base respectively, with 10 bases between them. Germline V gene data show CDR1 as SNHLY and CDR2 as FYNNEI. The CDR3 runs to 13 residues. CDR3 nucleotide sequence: TGTGCCAGCAACCTAAACAGGAACACTGAAGCTTTCTTT. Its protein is CASNLNRNTEAFF. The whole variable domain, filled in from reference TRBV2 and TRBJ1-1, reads EPEVTQTPSHQVTQMGQEVILRCVPISNHLYFYWYRQILGQKVEFLVSFYNNEISEKSEIFDDQFSVERPDGSNFTLKIRSTKLEDSAMYFCASNLNRNTEAFFGQGTRLTVV.

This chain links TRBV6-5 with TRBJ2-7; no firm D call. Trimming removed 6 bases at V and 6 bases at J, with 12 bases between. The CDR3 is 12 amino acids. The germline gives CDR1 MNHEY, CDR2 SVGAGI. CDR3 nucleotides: TGTGCCAGCAGAAATGGAGCTGGCGAGCAGTACTTC. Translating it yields CASRNGAGEQYF.

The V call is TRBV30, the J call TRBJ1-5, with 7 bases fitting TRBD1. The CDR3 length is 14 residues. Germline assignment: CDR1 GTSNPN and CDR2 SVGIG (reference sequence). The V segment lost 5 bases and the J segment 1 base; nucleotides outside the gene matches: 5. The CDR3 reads CAWQGTDSNQPQHF. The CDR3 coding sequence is TGTGCCTGGCAGGGGACAGACAGCAATCAGCCCCAGCATTTT.

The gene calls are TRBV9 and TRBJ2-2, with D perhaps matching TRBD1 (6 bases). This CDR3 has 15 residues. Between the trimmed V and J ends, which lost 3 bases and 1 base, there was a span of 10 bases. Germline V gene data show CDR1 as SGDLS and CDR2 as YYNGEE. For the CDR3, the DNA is TGTGCCAGCAGCGCAAAGACAGGGAACACCGGGGAGCTGTTTTTT. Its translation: CASSAKTGNTGELFF.

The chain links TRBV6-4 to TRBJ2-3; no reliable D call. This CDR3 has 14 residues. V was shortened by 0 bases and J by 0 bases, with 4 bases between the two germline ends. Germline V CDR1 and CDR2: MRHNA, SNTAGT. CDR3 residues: CASSDSQSTDTQYF. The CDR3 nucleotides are TGTGCCAGCAGTGACTCCCAGAGCACAGATACGCAGTATTTT.

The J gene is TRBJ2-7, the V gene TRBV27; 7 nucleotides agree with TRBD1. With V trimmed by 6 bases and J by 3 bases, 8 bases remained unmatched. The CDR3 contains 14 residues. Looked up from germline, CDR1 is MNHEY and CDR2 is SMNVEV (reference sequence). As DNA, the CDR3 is TGTGCCAGCAGACATAGACAGGGTCACTACGAGCAGTACTTC. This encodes CASRHRQGHYEQYF.

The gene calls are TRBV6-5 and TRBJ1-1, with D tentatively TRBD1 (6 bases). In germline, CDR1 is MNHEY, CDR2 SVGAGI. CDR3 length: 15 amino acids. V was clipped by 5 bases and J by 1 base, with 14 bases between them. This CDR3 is CASSQIWGQNTEAFF. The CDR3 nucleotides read TGTGCCAGCAGTCAAATATGGGGACAGAACACTGAAGCTTTCTTT.

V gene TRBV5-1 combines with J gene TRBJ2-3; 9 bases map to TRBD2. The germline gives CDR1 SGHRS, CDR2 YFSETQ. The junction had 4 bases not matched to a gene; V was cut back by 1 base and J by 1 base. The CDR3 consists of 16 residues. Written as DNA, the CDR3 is TGCGCCAGCAGCTTGAGGGTAGCGGGGGGCACAGATACGCAGTATTTT. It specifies CASSLRVAGGTDTQYF.

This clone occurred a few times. The chain's CDR3 is CASSATATGNTEAFF. The CDR3 region has the DNA TGTGCCAGCAGTGCTACAGCGACAGGGAACACTGAAGCTTTCTTT. The chain is built from TRBV6-4 and TRBJ1-1; weak D call: TRBD1 (6 bases). The V end lost 4 bases, the J end lost 1 base, and 13 bases lay between the germline ends. This CDR3 region has 15 residues. Per germline, CDR1 MRHNA and CDR2 SNTAGT.

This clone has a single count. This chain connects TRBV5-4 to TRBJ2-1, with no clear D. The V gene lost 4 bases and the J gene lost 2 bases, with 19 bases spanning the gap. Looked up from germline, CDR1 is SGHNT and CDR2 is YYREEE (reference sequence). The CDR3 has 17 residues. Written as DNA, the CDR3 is TGTGCCAGCAGCCTCTGGCGGTTCCGACGACCCTACAATGAGCAGTTCTTC. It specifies CASSLWRFRRPYNEQFF.

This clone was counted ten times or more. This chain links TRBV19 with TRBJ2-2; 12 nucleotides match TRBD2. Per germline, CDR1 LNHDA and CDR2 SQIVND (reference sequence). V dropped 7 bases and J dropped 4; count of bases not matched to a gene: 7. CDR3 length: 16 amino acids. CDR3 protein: CASTERLAGVTGELFF. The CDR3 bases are TGTGCCAGTACCGAACGACTAGCGGGGGTCACCGGGGAGCTGTTTTTT.